The 8 T cell receptor beta chains presented below share a single source sample, sequenced in a study of blood T cell repertoires in COVID-19. Sequenced by immunoSEQ multiplex PCR; TCRdb stores in-frame clones only, minus some. The sample lists approximately 240,000 clones, about 83% occurring once. Sequencing was performed on peripheral blood. All receptors come from a man aged 45-65 years with acute or convalescent COVID-19.

V gene TRBV5-5 combines with J gene TRBJ1-3; D gene ambiguous. The germline V gene encodes CDR1 SGHKS and CDR2 YYEKEE (reference sequence). The CDR3 totals 14 residues. V was shortened by 4 bases and J by 4 bases, with 12 bases between the two germline ends. The CDR3 DNA is TGTGCCAGCAGCCGGACTTGGCCCGGAAACACCATATATTTT. It is translated as CASSRTWPGNTIYF.

CDR3 DNA: TGTGCCACCAGTGACACTGGAGGTACTGAAGCTTTCTTT. This sequence encodes CATSDTGGTEAFF. The rearrangement joins TRBV24-1 to TRBJ1-1; D is undetermined. From germline, CDR1 is KGHDR and CDR2 SFDVKD. This CDR3 comprises 13 residues. Deletions cut 4 bases from V and 5 bases from J, with 10 bases between.

In DNA, the CDR3 is TGTGCCAGCTCACCACAGGGGAATTGGGAAAAACTGTTTTTT. It codes for CASSPQGNWEKLFF. The rearrangement links TRBV18 to TRBJ1-4; D is perhaps TRBD1 (5 bases). The V end lost 1 base, the J end lost 8 bases, and 11 bases lay between the germline ends. The CDR3 is 14 amino acids. Germline CDR1 and CDR2: KGHSH and LQKENI.

V gene TRBV5-4 combines with J gene TRBJ2-1, with unresolved D. The CDR3 is made up of 14 amino acids. The V gene's germline CDR1 is SGHNT and CDR2 YYREEE (reference sequence). V lost 0 bases and J 7 bases, leaving 11 bases between the germline ends. The CDR3 region is CASSLEARKNEQFF. DNA for the CDR3: TGTGCCAGCAGCTTGGAGGCCAGGAAAAATGAGCAGTTCTTC. Combining the CDR3 with reference TRBV5-4 and TRBJ2-1 gives the whole variable domain ETGVTQSPTHLIKTRGQQVTLRCSSQSGHNTVSWYQQALGQGPQFIFQYYREEENGRGNFPPRFSGLQFPNYSSELNVNALELDDSALYLCASSLEARKNEQFFGPGTRLTVL.

The chain uses TRBV19 and TRBJ2-7; 11 nucleotides match TRBD2. The length of the CDR3 is 15 residues. Germline lookup yields CDR1 LNHDA and CDR2 SQIVND (reference sequence). V gave up 5 bases and J gave up 1 base; unmatched junction bases: 4. CDR3 DNA sequence: TGTGCCAGTAGTCGAGTAGCGGGAGGGTCCTACGAGCAGTACTTC. This gives the protein CASSRVAGGSYEQYF.

J is TRBJ2-7 and V is TRBV19; the match to TRBD1 covers 7 bases. V was pared by 5 bases and J by 1 base, with 2 bases of the junction left unmatched. This CDR3 region has 13 residues. Germline lookup yields CDR1 LNHDA and CDR2 SQIVND (reference sequence). CDR3 protein: CASSVGQSYEQYF. In DNA form, the CDR3 reads TGTGCCAGTAGTGTGGGACAGTCCTACGAGCAGTACTTC. The variable domain in full, completed from reference TRBV19 and TRBJ2-7, reads DGGITQSPKYLFRKEGQNVTLSCEQNLNHDAMYWYRQDPGQGLRLIYYSQIVNDFQKGDIAEGYSVSREKKESFPLTVTSAQKNPTAFYLCASSVGQSYEQYFGPGTRLTVT.

The CDR3 loop reads CASSLATGVFQETQYF. The CDR3 DNA reads as TGTGCCAGCAGCTTAGCGACAGGGGTGTTCCAAGAGACCCAGTACTTC. The chain joins TRBV7-9 to TRBJ2-5; 8 bases are a match to TRBD1. There are 16 residues in the CDR3. V lost 0 bases, J lost 1 base, and 4 bases stayed unmatched. Per germline, CDR1 SEHNR and CDR2 FQNEAQ (reference sequence).

The V and J genes are TRBV7-9 and TRBJ2-7, with 9 bases fitting TRBD2. The J segment lost 3 bases and the V segment lost 1 base, leaving 4 bases of the junction unmatched. The CDR3 has 15 amino acids. The germline V gene has CDR1 SEHNR and CDR2 FQNEAQ (reference sequence). The chain's CDR3 is CASSLDGSGGYEQYF. CDR3 nucleotide sequence: TGTGCCAGCAGCTTAGATGGTAGCGGGGGCTACGAGCAGTACTTC.